This T cell receptor (beta chain) was identified in a study of T cell repertoires in cytomegalovirus infection. Overall study context: The authors relied on CMV epitopes, both recently identified HLA-C-restricted and well-studied HLA-B-restricted. A matching HLA type, together with CMV infection, was signaled by public TCR beta signatures. Regarding the study as a whole: Dominating the ex vivo response were HLA-C-restricted CMV-specific TCR beta clonotypes. Cumulative public TCR beta family frequency identified carriers of CMV plus the relevant HLA.

TCRdb re-called the reads through MiXCR, storing one row per CDR3 protein. The sample comprises roughly 570,000 distinct CDR3 sequences, about 39% of which are singletons, and about half rests with the top ten. CDR3 size: 15 residues. CDR1 is MGHRA and CDR2 is YSYEKL in the germline V gene. This clonotype has only a few counts. Its antigen is currently unknown. One end of the junction fails to match germline, which may point to a read error. This TCR was recovered from a human donor in good health (CMV status not recorded). Some clones in this sample may be carry-over from other donors' samples. This sequence joins TRBV4-1 and TRBJ1-1; the D is unclear. The source material was cultured PBMCs, sampled from culture after CMV antigen stimulation. In nucleotides, the CDR3 is TGTGCCAGCAGCCAAGATCGGATGGGTTCCACTGAAGCTTTCTTT. Amino acid sequence: CASSQDRMGSTEAFF.